Listed below are T cell receptor beta chains from one sample, sequenced in a study. TCRdb re-called the reads with MiXCR, one entry per CDR3 protein. The sample comprises around 5,200 distinct CDR3 sequences, more than 8% of which are singletons, and about 5% rests with the top ten. Input material: CD4+ T cells from synovial fluid. Every receptor here comes from a human donor with rheumatoid arthritis. CDR3s include the opening cysteine and the closing phenylalanine or tryptophan. Each record gives: V gene, D gene, J gene, clone size, CDR3 protein, CDR3 DNA. D genes are given only for firm matches. Size values are once, few and many counts, or a class for expanded clones, and some rows have none.

>TRBV28|-|TRBJ1-2|many
CASGSGSPVYGYTF
TGTGCCAGCGGGTCCGGGTCCCCGGTCTATGGCTACACCTTC
>TRBV3-1|-|TRBJ1-5|large
CASSQDSRGGQPQHF
TGTGCCAGCAGCCAAGACTCCAGGGGAGGTCAGCCCCAGCATTTT
>TRBV7-3|TRBD1|TRBJ1-2|-
CASSPGTVYGYTF
TGTGCCAGCAGCCCCGGGACAGTCTATGGCTACACCTTC
>TRBV18|TRBD1|TRBJ2-7|many
CASSLGQGGSYEQYF
TGTGCCAGCTCACTAGGACAGGGGGGATCCTACGAGCAGTACTTC
>TRBV20-1|-|TRBJ2-3|medium-sized
CSAASAPTDTQYF
TGCAGTGCGGCTAGCGCCCCCACAGATACGCAGTATTTT
>TRBV15|-|TRBJ2-2|-
CTTSRGPAVGTGELFF
TGTACCACCAGCAGAGGCCCGGCCGTTGGGACCGGGGAGCTGTTTTTT
>TRBV18|TRBD2|TRBJ2-3|-
CASSTTGSSGGSTDTQYF
TGTGCCAGCTCAACCACCGGGAGCTCGGGGGGAAGCACAGATACGCAGTATTTT
>TRBV3-1|-|TRBJ1-2|-
CASSQIAGTRGYTF
TGTGCCAGCAGCCAAATCGCCGGGACTCGAGGCTACACCTTC
>TRBV18|-|TRBJ2-6|-
CASSPRSQSGANVLTF
TGTGCCAGCTCACCACGATCCCAGTCTGGGGCCAACGTCCTGACTTTC
>TRBV18|-|TRBJ2-5|many
CASSSSSQETQYF
TGTGCCAGCTCATCGTCTAGCCAAGAGACCCAGTACTTC
>TRBV11-2|-|TRBJ2-7|medium-sized
CAYAGDFPYEQYF
TGTGCCTACGCGGGCGACTTTCCCTACGAGCAGTACTTC
>TRBV5-1|TRBD2|TRBJ2-3|medium-sized
CASSLGTSGGTDTQYF
TGCGCCAGCAGCTTGGGCACTAGCGGGGGGACAGATACGCAGTATTTT
>TRBV5-1|TRBD2|TRBJ2-3|medium-sized
CASSLASGGDTQYF
TGCGCCAGCAGCTTGGCTAGCGGAGGGGATACGCAGTATTTT
>TRBV18|-|TRBJ2-4|many
CASSPQAGGDIQYF
TGTGCCAGCTCACCACAGGCAGGGGGGGACATTCAGTACTTC
>TRBV28|TRBD2|TRBJ2-5|many
CASSLDIAGGVETQYF
TGTGCCAGCAGTTTAGACATAGCGGGAGGAGTTGAGACCCAGTACTTC
>TRBV27|-|TRBJ2-6|many
CASSLLRGTAPGANVLTF
TGTGCCAGCAGTTTATTAAGGGGAACTGCTCCTGGGGCCAACGTCCTGACTTTC
>TRBV3-1|TRBD2|TRBJ2-3|-
CASSQPTSGRDTQYF
TGTGCCAGCAGCCAACCGACTAGCGGGAGAGATACGCAGTATTTT
>TRBV3-1|-|TRBJ1-5|many
CASSQDLVGGNQPQHF
TGTGCCAGCAGCCAAGATTTGGTGGGCGGCAATCAGCCCCAGCATTTT
>TRBV6-1|TRBD2|TRBJ2-7|medium-sized
CASLLAGPERDEQYF
TGTGCCAGCCTACTAGCGGGGCCAGAGCGGGACGAGCAGTACTTC
>TRBV18|-|TRBJ2-7|many
CASSPLPVGREQYF
TGTGCCAGCTCACCACTTCCGGTCGGCCGCGAGCAGTACTTC
>TRBV5-1|TRBD2|TRBJ2-2|many
CASSLGTSGATGELFF
TGCGCCAGCAGCTTAGGGACTAGCGGGGCCACCGGGGAGCTGTTTTTT
>TRBV19|TRBD2|TRBJ2-1|few
CASSIGTRGINEQFF
TGTGCCAGTAGTATAGGGACTAGGGGCATCAATGAGCAGTTCTTC
>TRBV28|TRBD2|TRBJ2-5|few
CASRIGTSGRPPQETQYF
TGTGCCAGCAGAATAGGGACTAGCGGGAGACCCCCCCAAGAGACCCAGTACTTC
>TRBV2|-|TRBJ2-3|many
CASSGGTAPGTDTQYF
TGTGCCAGCAGTGGAGGGACTGCCCCTGGCACAGATACGCAGTATTTT
>TRBV5-4|-|TRBJ2-1|medium-sized
CASSLGLLASRYNEQFF
TGTGCCAGCAGCTTGGGGCTCCTAGCGTCTAGATACAATGAGCAGTTCTTC
>TRBV18|TRBD2|TRBJ2-7|many
CASSLNSAPAGAHEQYF
TGTGCCAGCTCTCTTAACTCCGCCCCAGCGGGAGCCCACGAGCAGTACTTC
>TRBV19|-|TRBJ1-1|medium-sized
CASSMRGMNTEAFF
TGTGCCAGTAGTATGAGAGGGATGAACACTGAAGCTTTCTTT
>TRBV7-2|-|TRBJ1-5|medium-sized
CASSRSTDQPQHF
TGTGCCAGCAGCCGAAGCACGGATCAGCCCCAGCATTTT
>TRBV2|TRBD2|TRBJ2-2|few
CASSEEGLAGGGELFF
TGTGCCAGCAGTGAGGAGGGACTAGCGGGAGGCGGGGAGCTGTTTTTT
>TRBV20-1|TRBD1|TRBJ2-1|medium-sized
CSARLGTGGRQQFF
TGCAGTGCTAGACTTGGGACAGGGGGCAGACAGCAGTTCTTC
>TRBV18|TRBD2|TRBJ2-1|-
CASSLAGTYNEQFF
TGTGCCAGCTCACTAGCGGGGACCTACAATGAGCAGTTCTTC
>TRBV18|TRBD1|TRBJ2-5|medium-sized
CASSPGTGEETQYF
TGTGCCAGCTCACCCGGGACAGGGGAGGAGACCCAGTACTTC
>TRBV29-1|-|TRBJ1-2|many
CSVSPGTANYGYTF
TGCAGCGTTAGCCCCGGGACGGCTAACTATGGCTACACCTTC
>TRBV18|TRBD1|TRBJ1-2|-
CASSPQSDRGGGSGYTF
TGTGCCAGCTCACCTCAATCGGACAGGGGTGGTGGCTCTGGCTACACCTTC
>TRBV10-1|-|TRBJ2-1|many
CASSRGAYEQFF
TGCGCCAGCAGTCGTGGGGCCTATGAGCAGTTCTTC
>TRBV10-3|TRBD1|TRBJ2-5|many
CAISSGQTQETQYF
TGTGCCATCAGCTCGGGACAGACCCAAGAGACCCAGTACTTC
>TRBV18|-|TRBJ2-2|many
CASSPQGPNTGELFF
TGTGCCAGCTCACCCCAGGGACCGAACACCGGGGAGCTGTTTTTT
>TRBV21-1|-|TRBJ2-1|many
CASSLSRTSINEQFF
TGTGCCAGCAGCTTAAGCCGGACTAGTATCAATGAGCAGTTCTTC
>TRBV18|TRBD1|TRBJ2-1|medium-sized
CASSLFDRGNEQFF
TGTGCCAGCTCACTATTTGACAGGGGGAATGAGCAGTTCTTC
>TRBV6-5|TRBD1|TRBJ1-6|few
CASSPDRGTGGSPLHF
TGTGCCAGCAGTCCCGACAGGGGAACGGGGGGTTCACCCCTCCACTTT
>TRBV3-1|-|TRBJ2-2|large
CASSQNIAVSGELFF
TGTGCCAGCAGCCAGAATATAGCGGTGTCGGGGGAGCTGTTTTTT
>TRBV10-3|-|TRBJ2-3|-
CAVRQEYSIGMQYF
TGTGCCGTCCGACAGGAGTACTCAATTGGTATGCAGTATTTT
>TRBV6-4|TRBD1|TRBJ1-1|few
CASSDTGETEAFF
TGTGCCAGCAGTGATACAGGGGAAACTGAAGCTTTCTTT
>TRBV3-1|-|TRBJ1-2|many
CASTPDLRFYGYTF
TGTGCCAGCACCCCAGACCTGCGGTTCTATGGCTACACCTTC
>TRBV2|-|TRBJ2-4|many
CASSERIFSIQYF
TGTGCCAGCAGTGAACGGATTTTTAGCATTCAGTACTTC
>TRBV5-6|-|TRBJ2-1|many
CASSLKRSLRNEQFF
TGTGCCAGCAGCTTGAAGCGGTCACTTCGGAATGAGCAGTTCTTC
>TRBV28|-|TRBJ1-2|many
CASSLQGYGYTF
TGTGCCAGCAGTTTACAGGGGTATGGCTACACCTTC
>TRBV18|-|TRBJ1-1|many
CASSPGAGREAFF
TGTGCCAGCTCACCAGGTGCGGGACGGGAAGCTTTCTTT
>TRBV6-1|-|TRBJ1-2|large
CASTREGGVGNGYTF
TGTGCCAGCACTCGGGAGGGGGGCGTAGGGAATGGCTACACCTTC
>TRBV20-1|-|TRBJ2-5|many
CSAGDSGETQYF
TGCAGTGCTGGAGATAGTGGAGAGACCCAGTACTTC
>TRBV7-3|TRBD1|TRBJ2-5|many
CASSPTGTGWETQYF
TGTGCCAGCAGCCCCACAGGGACAGGGTGGGAGACCCAGTACTTC
>TRBV18|-|TRBJ1-3|many
CASSPGRSRPIYF
TGTGCCAGCTCACCAGGGAGGAGCAGGCCCATATATTTT
>TRBV5-1|-|TRBJ2-7|many
CASSLEGTISYEQYF
TGCGCCAGCAGCTTGGAGGGGACAATCTCCTACGAGCAGTACTTC
>TRBV19|TRBD1|TRBJ1-5|medium-sized
CASSTTGGGQPQHF
TGTGCCAGTAGTACGACAGGGGGTGGCCAGCCCCAGCATTTT
>TRBV18|TRBD1|TRBJ1-2|-
CASSVGTGGVDYGYTF
TGTGCCAGCTCAGTAGGGACAGGGGGTGTGGACTATGGCTACACCTTC
>TRBV10-3|-|TRBJ1-5|many
CAIRGGGDTTNQPQHF
TGTGCCATCAGGGGGGGGGGAGACACGACAAATCAGCCCCAGCATTTT
>TRBV7-6|-|TRBJ1-5|few
CVSSLGVGQPQHF
TGTGTCAGCAGCTTGGGGGTAGGGCAGCCCCAGCATTTT